The rows below give T cell receptor beta chains drawn from one sample of a study of blood T cell repertoires in COVID-19. Clones were read by immunoSEQ multiplex PCR, and TCRdb kept only the in-frame ones, dropping some. The sample carries 400,000 to 450,000 clones, 80% to 95% recorded once. Source material: PBMCs or T cells enriched from blood (not recorded which). The receptors derive from a man aged 18 to 35 who had recovered from COVID-19. Both conserved end residues are part of each CDR3. D genes are given only for firm matches. The listing skips clone size in some rows; elsewhere it reads once, few, many or a size class.

>-|TRBD1|TRBJ2-3|TRBV3-1/TRBV3-2
CASSQGTGSTDTQYF
TGTGCCAGCAGCCAGGGGACAGGGAGCACAGATACGCAGTATTTT
>-|TRBD1|TRBJ1-2|TRBV6-5
CASSYLGDRGHYGYTF
TGTGCCAGCAGTTACCTGGGGGACAGGGGACACTATGGCTACACCTTC
>-|-|TRBJ1-2|TRBV5-1
CASSPKTGNDYGYTF
TGCGCCAGCAGCCCTAAGACAGGCAATGACTATGGCTACACCTTC
>-|-|TRBJ1-5|TRBV27
CASSLQGFNNQPQHF
TGTGCCAGCAGTTTGCAGGGGTTCAACAATCAGCCCCAGCATTTT
>-|TRBD2|TRBJ2-1|TRBV6-5
CASSSGGALYNEQFF
TGTGCCAGCAGTAGCGGGGGGGCCTTATATAATGAGCAGTTCTTC
>-|-|TRBJ1-3|TRBV28
CASSPRLNFPGNTIYF
TGTGCCAGCAGTCCAAGACTTAATTTTCCTGGAAACACCATATATTTT
>-|TRBD2|TRBJ2-5|TRBV2
CASSYLGRSLGGETQYF
TGTGCCAGCAGTTACCTAGGACGGAGCCTGGGGGGGGAGACCCAGTACTTC
>once|TRBD1|TRBJ1-3|TRBV5-1
CASSQTTGPGNTIYF
TGCGCCAGCAGCCAAACGACAGGGCCCGGAAACACCATATATTTT
>few|TRBD1|TRBJ1-4|TRBV6-4
CASRPPTGKWRTNEKLFF
TGTGCCAGCAGACCCCCGACAGGGAAATGGCGAACTAATGAAAAACTGTTTTTT
>-|-|TRBJ1-6|TRBV3-1/TRBV3-2
CASSRTPAGFYSPLHF
TGTGCCAGCAGCCGTACCCCAGCGGGGTTTTATTCACCCCTCCACTTT
>-|TRBD1|TRBJ1-2|TRBV9
CASSVGQGRGGYGYTF
TGTGCCAGCAGCGTAGGACAGGGGAGGGGAGGGTATGGCTACACCTTC
>-|-|TRBJ2-2|TRBV19
CASSPSPEATGELFF
TGTGCCAGTAGTCCTTCCCCGGAGGCGACCGGGGAGCTGTTTTTT
>once|-|TRBJ1-5|TRBV3-1/TRBV3-2
CASSQGNRGNQPQHF
TGTGCCAGCAGCCAGGGTAACAGGGGCAATCAGCCCCAGCATTTT
>-|-|TRBJ2-1|TRBV6-5
CATSPATAHSGEQFF
TGTGCCACCAGCCCAGCGACAGCCCACAGTGGTGAGCAGTTCTTC
>-|TRBD1|TRBJ1-2|TRBV11-2
CASSLDPGTGGLYGYTF
TGTGCCAGCAGCTTAGATCCCGGGACAGGGGGCTTGTATGGCTACACCTTC
>-|TRBD1|TRBJ2-4|TRBV2
CASSGQGPNIQYF
TGTGCCAGCAGCGGACAGGGGCCAAACATTCAGTACTTC